This T cell receptor (beta chain) was retrieved from a study of identical twins. Study-level results: The more abundant beta clonotypes in cord blood had fewer insertions, and memory repertoires did not show this.

Unique molecular identifiers were present on the cDNA, which also gained a universal primer site by template switching. MiXCR was run by TCRdb on the 5' RACE reads, yielding one entry per CDR3 protein. The sample has under 400,000 distinct CDR3 sequences, about 10% seen once. This clonotype was recorded a few times. What it binds is unknown. Among all donors, each was a healthy Caucasian. The receptor was derived from a woman aged 45-60 years in good health. The source material was naive T cells sorted from blood.

CDR3 protein: CASSLRAGEGGETQYF. CDR3 nucleotide sequence: TGCGCCAGCAGTCTAAGGGCGGGAGAGGGAGGAGAGACCCAGTACTTC. The V call is TRBV23-1, the J call TRBJ2-5; 7 nucleotides align to TRBD2. TRBV23-1 is reported as an ORF; its role is uncertain. The CDR3 length is 16 residues. The trim removed 4 bases at V and 4 bases at J, leaving 12 bases unmatched.